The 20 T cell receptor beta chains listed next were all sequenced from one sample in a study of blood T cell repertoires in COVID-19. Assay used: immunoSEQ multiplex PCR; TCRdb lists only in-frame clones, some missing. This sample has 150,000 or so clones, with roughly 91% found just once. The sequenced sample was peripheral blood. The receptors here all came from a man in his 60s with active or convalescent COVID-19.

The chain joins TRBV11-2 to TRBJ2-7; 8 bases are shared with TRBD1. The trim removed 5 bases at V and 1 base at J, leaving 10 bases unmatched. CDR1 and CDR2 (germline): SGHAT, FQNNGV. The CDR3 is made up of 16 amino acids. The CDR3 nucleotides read TGTGCCAGCAGCAGTCAGGGGGCAGCCGATTCCTACGAGCAGTACTTC. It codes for CASSSQGAADSYEQYF. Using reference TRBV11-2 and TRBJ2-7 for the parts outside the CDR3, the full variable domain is EAGVAQSPRYKIIEKRQSVAFWCNPISGHATLYWYQQILGQGPKLLIQFQNNGVVDDSQLPKDRFSAERLKGVDSTLKIQPAKLEDSAVYLCASSSQGAADSYEQYFGPGTRLTVT.

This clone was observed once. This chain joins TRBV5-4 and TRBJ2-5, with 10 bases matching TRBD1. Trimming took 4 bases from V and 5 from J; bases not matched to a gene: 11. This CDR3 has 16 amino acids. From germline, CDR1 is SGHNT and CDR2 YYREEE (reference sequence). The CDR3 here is CASSLPLTGGTETQYF. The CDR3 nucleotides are TGTGCCAGCAGCCTACCCTTGACAGGGGGCACGGAGACCCAGTACTTC.

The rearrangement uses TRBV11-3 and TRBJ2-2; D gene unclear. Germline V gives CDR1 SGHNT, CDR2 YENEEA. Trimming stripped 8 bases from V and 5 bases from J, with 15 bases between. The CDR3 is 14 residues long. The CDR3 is CASSDKGRTGELFF. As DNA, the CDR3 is TGTGCCAGCTCAGACAAAGGAAGGACCGGGGAGCTGTTTTTT.

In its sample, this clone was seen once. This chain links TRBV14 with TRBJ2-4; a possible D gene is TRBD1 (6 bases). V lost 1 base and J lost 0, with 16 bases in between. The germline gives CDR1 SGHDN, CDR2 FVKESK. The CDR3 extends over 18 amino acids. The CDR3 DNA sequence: TGTGCCAGCAGCCAAGCCGGGACATCTCGTATAGCCAAAAACATTCAGTACTTC. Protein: CASSQAGTSRIAKNIQYF.

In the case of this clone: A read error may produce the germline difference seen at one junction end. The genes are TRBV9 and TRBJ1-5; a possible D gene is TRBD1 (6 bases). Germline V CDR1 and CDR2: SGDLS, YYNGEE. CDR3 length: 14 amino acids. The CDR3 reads CASSVGQTNQPQHF. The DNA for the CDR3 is TGTGCCAGCAGCGTCGGACAGACAAATCAACCCCAGCATTTT.

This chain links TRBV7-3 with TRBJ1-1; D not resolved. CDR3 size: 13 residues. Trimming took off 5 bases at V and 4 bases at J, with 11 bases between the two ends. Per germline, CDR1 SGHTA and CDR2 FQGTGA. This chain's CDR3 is CASSRPGFTEAFF. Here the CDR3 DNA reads TGTGCCAGCAGCCGTCCGGGGTTCACTGAAGCTTTCTTT.

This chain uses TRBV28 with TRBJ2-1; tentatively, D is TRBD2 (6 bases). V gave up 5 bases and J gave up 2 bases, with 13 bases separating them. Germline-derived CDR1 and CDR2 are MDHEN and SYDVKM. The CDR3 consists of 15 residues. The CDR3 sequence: CASSPLGTPYNEQFF. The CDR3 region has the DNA TGTGCCAGCAGTCCCCTAGGGACTCCCTACAATGAGCAGTTCTTC.

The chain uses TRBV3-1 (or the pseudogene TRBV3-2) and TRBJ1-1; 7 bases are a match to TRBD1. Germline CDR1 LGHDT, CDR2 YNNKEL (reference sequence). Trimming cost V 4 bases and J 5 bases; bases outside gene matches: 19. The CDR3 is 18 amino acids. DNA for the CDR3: TGTGCCAGCAGCCGGTCGGTCCAGGGAACAGGGGAATGGACTGAAGCTTTCTTT. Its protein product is CASSRSVQGTGEWTEAFF.

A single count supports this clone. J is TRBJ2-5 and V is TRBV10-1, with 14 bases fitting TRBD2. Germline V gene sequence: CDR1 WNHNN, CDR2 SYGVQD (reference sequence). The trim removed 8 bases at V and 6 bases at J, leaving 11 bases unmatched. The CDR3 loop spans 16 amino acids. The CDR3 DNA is TGCGCCAGCTTTCGACTAGCGGGAGGGTATATAAAGACCCAGTACTTC. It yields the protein CASFRLAGGYIKTQYF.

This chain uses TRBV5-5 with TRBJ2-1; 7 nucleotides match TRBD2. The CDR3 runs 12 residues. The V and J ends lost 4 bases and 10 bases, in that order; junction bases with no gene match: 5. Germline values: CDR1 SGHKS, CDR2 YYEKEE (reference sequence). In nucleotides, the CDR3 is TGTGCCAGCAGCGCGGGAGTGAGAGAGCAGTTCTTC. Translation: CASSAGVREQFF.

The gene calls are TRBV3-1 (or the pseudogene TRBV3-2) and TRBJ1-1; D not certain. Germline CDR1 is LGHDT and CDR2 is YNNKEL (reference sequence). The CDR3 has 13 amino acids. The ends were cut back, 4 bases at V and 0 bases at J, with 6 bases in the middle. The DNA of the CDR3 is TGTGCCAGCAGCCCAAATTTGAACACTGAAGCTTTCTTT. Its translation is CASSPNLNTEAFF.

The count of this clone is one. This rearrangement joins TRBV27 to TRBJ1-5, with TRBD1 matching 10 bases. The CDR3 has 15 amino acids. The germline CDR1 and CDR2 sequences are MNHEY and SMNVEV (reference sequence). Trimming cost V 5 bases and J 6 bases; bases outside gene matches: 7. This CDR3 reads CASSGGQGKGQPQHF. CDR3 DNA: TGTGCCAGCAGTGGGGGACAGGGGAAAGGTCAGCCCCAGCATTTT.

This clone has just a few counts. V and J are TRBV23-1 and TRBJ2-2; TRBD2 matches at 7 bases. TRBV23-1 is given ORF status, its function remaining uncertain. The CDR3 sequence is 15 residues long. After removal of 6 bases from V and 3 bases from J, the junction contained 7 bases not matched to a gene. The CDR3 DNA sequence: TGCGCCAGCAGCCTTAGCGGGTTGGACACCGGGGAGCTGTTTTTT. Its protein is CASSLSGLDTGELFF.

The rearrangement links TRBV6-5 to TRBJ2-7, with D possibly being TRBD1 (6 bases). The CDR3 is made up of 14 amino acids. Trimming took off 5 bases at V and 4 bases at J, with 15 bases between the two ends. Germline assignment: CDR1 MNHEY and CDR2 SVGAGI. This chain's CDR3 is CASSQGHKLYEQYF. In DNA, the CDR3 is TGTGCCAGCAGTCAGGGACATAAGTTATACGAGCAGTACTTC.

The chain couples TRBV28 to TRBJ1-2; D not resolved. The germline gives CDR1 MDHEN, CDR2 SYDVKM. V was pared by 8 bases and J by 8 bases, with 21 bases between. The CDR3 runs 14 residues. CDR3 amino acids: CASRLLDARGGYTF. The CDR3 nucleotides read TGTGCCAGCCGTCTTCTCGATGCGAGAGGCGGCTACACCTTC.

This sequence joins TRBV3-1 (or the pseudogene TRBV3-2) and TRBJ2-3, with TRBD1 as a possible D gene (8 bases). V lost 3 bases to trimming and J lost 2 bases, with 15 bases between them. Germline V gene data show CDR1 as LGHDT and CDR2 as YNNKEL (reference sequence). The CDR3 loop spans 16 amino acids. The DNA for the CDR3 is TGTGCCAGCAGCCATGGACAGGGAGGGGACACAGATACGCAGTATTTT. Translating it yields CASSHGQGGDTDTQYF.

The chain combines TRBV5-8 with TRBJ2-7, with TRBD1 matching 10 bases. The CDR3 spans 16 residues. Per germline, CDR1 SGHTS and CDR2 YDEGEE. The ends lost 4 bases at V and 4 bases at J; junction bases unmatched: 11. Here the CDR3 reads CASSVGSGTGDYEQYF. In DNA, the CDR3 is TGTGCCAGCAGCGTCGGATCCGGGACAGGGGATTACGAGCAGTACTTC.

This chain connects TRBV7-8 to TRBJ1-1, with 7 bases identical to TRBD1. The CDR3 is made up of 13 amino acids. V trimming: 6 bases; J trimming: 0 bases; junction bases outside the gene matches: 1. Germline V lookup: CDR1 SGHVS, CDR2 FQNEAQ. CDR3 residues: CASSDRVNTEAFF. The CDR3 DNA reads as TGTGCCAGCAGTGACAGGGTGAACACTGAAGCTTTCTTT.

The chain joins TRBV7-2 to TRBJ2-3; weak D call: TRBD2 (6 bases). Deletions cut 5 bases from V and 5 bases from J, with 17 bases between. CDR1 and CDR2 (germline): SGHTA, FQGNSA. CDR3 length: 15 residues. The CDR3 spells CASSRRAGQGDTQYF. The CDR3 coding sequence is TGTGCCAGCAGCCGCCGGGCGGGGCAGGGAGATACGCAGTATTTT.

The CDR3 DNA sequence: TGTGCCAGCAGCCCAGGGGGGCGGGAGACCCAGTACTTC. Amino acids: CASSPGGRETQYF. The chain employs TRBV7-9 and TRBJ2-5, with D perhaps TRBD1 (7 bases). This CDR3 is 13 amino acids long. Trimming shortened V by 5 bases and J by 5 bases, and 12 bases separated the two germline ends. Per germline, CDR1 SEHNR and CDR2 FQNEAQ (reference sequence).